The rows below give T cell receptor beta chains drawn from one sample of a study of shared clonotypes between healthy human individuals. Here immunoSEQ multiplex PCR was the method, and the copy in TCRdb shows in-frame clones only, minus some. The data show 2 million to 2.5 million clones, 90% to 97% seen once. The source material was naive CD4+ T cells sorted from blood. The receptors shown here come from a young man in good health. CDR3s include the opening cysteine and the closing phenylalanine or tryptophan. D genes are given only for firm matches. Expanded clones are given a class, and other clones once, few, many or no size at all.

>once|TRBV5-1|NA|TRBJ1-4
CASSLEASGGAGEKLFF
TGCGCCAGCAGCTTGGAGGCATCTGGAGGGGCTGGGGAAAAACTGTTTTTT
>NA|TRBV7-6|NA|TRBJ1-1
CASSLYAPPNTEAFF
TGTGCCAGCAGCTTATACGCCCCGCCTAACACTGAAGCTTTCTTT
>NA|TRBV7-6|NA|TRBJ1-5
CASSLNGGLNQPQHF
TGTGCCAGCAGCTTAAACGGGGGCCTGAATCAGCCCCAGCATTTT
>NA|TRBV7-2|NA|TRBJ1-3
CASSLSVSSGNTIYF
TGTGCCAGCAGCTTATCCGTGAGCTCTGGAAACACCATATATTTT
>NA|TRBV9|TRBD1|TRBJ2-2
CASSVRTGDGELFF
TGTGCCAGCAGCGTACGCACAGGGGACGGGGAGCTGTTTTTT
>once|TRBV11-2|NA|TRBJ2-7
CASSLDHSHYEQYF
TGTGCCAGCAGCTTAGATCACTCACACTACGAGCAGTACTTC
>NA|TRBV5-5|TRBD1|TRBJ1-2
CASSLLGDRAYGYTF
TGTGCCAGCAGCTTGTTGGGGGACAGAGCCTATGGCTACACCTTC
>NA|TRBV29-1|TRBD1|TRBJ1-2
CSVTSRGDVGYGYTF
TGCAGCGTTACTTCCAGGGGGGACGTTGGTTATGGCTACACCTTC
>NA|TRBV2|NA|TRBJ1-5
CASSKQGFNQPQHF
TGTGCCAGCAGTAAACAGGGATTCAATCAGCCCCAGCATTTT
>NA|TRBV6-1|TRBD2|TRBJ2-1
CASSGPTSGLDNEQFF
TGTGCCAGCAGTGGGCCGACTAGCGGGCTCGACAATGAGCAGTTCTTC
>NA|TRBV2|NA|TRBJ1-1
CASSVGRESLEAFF
TGTGCCAGCAGTGTCGGCAGGGAATCGCTTGAAGCTTTCTTT
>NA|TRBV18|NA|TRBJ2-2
CASSPTGNTGELFF
TGTGCCAGCTCACCAACAGGGAACACCGGGGAGCTGTTTTTT
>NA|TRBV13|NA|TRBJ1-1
CASSQRRAFF
TGTGCCAGCAGCCAAAGACGAGCTTTCTTT
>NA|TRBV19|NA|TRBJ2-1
CASSPGEPSSYNEQFF
TGTGCCAGTAGTCCCGGGGAGCCGAGCTCCTACAATGAGCAGTTCTTC
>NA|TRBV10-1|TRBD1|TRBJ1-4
CASSESGGNEKLFF
TGCGCCAGCAGTGAATCAGGGGGGAATGAAAAACTGTTTTTT
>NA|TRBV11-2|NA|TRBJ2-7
CASSLDRLSYEQYF
TGTGCCAGCAGCTTAGACAGACTGTCCTACGAGCAGTACTTC
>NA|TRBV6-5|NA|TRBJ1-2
CASSPNRANYGYTF
TGTGCCAGCAGTCCCAACAGGGCTAACTATGGCTACACCTTC
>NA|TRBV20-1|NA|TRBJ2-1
CSAGDWIF
TGCAGTGCTGGGGATTGGATCTTC
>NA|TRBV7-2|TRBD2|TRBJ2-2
CASTAGRIGTSGNTGELFF
TGTGCCAGCACCGCTGGGCGAATAGGGACTAGCGGAAACACCGGGGAGCTGTTTTTT
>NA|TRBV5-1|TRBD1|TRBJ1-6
CASSPGQKNSPLHF
TGCGCCAGCAGCCCGGGACAGAAAAATTCACCCCTCCACTTT
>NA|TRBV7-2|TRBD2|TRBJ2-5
CASSFQAGVETQYF
TGTGCCAGCAGCTTTCAAGCGGGAGTAGAGACCCAGTACTTC
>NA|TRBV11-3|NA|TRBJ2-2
CASSLIGSTGELFF
TGTGCCAGCAGCTTAATAGGTTCCACCGGGGAGCTGTTTTTT
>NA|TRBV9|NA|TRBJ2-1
CASSVDRQPGYNEQFF
TGTGCCAGCAGCGTAGATCGACAACCTGGGTACAATGAGCAGTTCTTC
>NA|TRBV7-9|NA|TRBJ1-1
CASSRTENTEAFF
TGTGCCAGCAGCCGTACAGAGAACACTGAAGCTTTCTTT
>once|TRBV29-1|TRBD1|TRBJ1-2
CSVDDRDRVSGYTF
TGCAGCGTTGATGATAGGGACAGGGTCTCTGGCTACACCTTC
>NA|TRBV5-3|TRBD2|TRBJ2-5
CARSHETPWGASGSRKTQYF
TGTGCCAGAAGCCACGAAACCCCCTGGGGAGCTAGCGGGAGTAGAAAGACCCAGTACTTC
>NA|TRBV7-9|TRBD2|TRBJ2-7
CASSLGGSGGYEQYF
TGTGCCAGCAGCTTAGGTGGTAGCGGGGGGTACGAGCAGTACTTC
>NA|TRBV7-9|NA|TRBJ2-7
CASSLIGGGDEQYF
TGTGCCAGCAGCTTAATCGGGGGTGGGGACGAGCAGTACTTC
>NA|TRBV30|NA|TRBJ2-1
CAWSRWGSYNEQFF
TGTGCCTGGTCTCGTTGGGGCTCCTACAATGAGCAGTTCTTC
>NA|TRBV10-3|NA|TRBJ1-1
CAISGLETEAFF
TGTGCCATCAGCGGGCTAGAGACTGAAGCTTTCTTT
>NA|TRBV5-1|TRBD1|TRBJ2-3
CASSSQGAGDTQYF
TGCGCCAGCAGCTCACAGGGGGCCGGAGATACGCAGTATTTT
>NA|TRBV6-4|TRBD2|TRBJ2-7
CASSDSSGGHSEQYF
TGTGCCAGCAGTGACTCGTCGGGGGGGCATAGTGAGCAGTACTTC
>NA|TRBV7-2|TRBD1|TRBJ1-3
CASSQRGQIGNTIYF
TGTGCCAGCAGCCAGCGGGGACAGATTGGAAACACCATATATTTT
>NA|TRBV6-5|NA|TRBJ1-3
CASSYISGNTIYF
TGTGCCAGCAGTTATATCTCTGGAAACACCATATATTTT
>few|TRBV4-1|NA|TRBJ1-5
CASSQDRGIGLGQPQHF
TGCGCCAGCAGCCAAGATCGGGGGATTGGGCTAGGTCAGCCCCAGCATTTT
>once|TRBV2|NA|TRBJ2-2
CASTGKNTGELFF
TGTGCCAGCACGGGAAAGAACACCGGGGAGCTGTTTTTT
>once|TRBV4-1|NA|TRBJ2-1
CASSQSYSGEQFF
TGCGCCAGCAGCCAATCGTACAGCGGGGAGCAGTTCTTC
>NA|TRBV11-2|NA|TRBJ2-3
CASSLGATDTQYF
TGTGCCAGCAGCTTAGGAGCCACAGATACGCAGTATTTT
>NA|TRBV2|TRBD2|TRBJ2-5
CASSSRLAGVETQYF
TGTGCCAGCAGTTCTAGACTAGCGGGGGTTGAGACCCAGTACTTC
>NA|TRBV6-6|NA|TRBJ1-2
CASSGHRDPLGGYTF
TGTGCCAGCAGTGGTCACCGGGACCCTTTGGGTGGCTACACCTTC
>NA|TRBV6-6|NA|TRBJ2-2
CASSYSYRWNTGELFF
TGTGCCAGCAGTTACTCGTACAGGTGGAACACCGGGGAGCTGTTTTTT
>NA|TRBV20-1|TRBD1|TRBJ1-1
CSAGTGVIAFF
TGCAGTGCGGGGACAGGGGTGATCGCTTTCTTT
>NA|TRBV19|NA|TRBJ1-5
CATASGGWSNQPQHF
TGTGCCACTGCGAGCGGGGGTTGGAGCAATCAGCCCCAGCATTTT
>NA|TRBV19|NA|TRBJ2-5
CASSIRPEQETQYF
TGTGCCAGTAGTATTAGGCCGGAGCAAGAGACCCAGTACTTC
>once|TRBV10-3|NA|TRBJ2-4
CAISDPRTDLAKNIQYF
TGTGCCATCAGTGACCCCCGGACTGATTTAGCCAAAAACATTCAGTACTTC
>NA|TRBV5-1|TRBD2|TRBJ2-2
CASRGQSGGIGELFF
TGCGCCAGCAGAGGACAATCGGGAGGAATCGGGGAGCTGTTTTTT
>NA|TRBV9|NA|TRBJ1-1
CASSVEEGGTEAFF
TGTGCCAGCAGCGTAGAGGAGGGTGGCACTGAAGCTTTCTTT
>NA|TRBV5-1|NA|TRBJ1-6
CASSFGDSSSPLHF
TGCGCCAGCAGCTTCGGTGACTCGTCTTCACCCCTCCACTTT
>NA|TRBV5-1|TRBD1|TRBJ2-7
CASGSLPPGQGTHEQYF
TGCGCCAGCGGTTCCCTCCCACCGGGACAGGGTACCCACGAGCAGTACTTC
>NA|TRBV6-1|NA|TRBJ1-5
CASIGRSNQPQHF
TGTGCCAGCATCGGCAGGAGCAATCAGCCCCAGCATTTT
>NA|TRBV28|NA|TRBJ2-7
CASSPSVGGQYEQYF
TGTGCCAGCAGTCCTTCCGTGGGGGGGCAATACGAGCAGTACTTC
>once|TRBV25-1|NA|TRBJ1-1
CASSASLEAFF
TGTGCCAGCAGTGCCAGCCTTGAAGCTTTCTTT
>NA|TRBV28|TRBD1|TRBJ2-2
CAIQGFTGELFF
TGTGCCATACAGGGGTTCACCGGGGAGCTGTTTTTT
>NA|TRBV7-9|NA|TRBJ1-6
CASSLGPSWVNSPLHF
TGTGCCAGCAGCTTAGGCCCAAGTTGGGTCAATTCACCCCTCCACTTT